The present T cell receptor beta chain was sequenced within a study of vaccination effects on CD4 cells after COVID-19. Across the whole study: Participants completed two doses of the BNT162b2 or mRNA-1273 vaccine. Study-wide results and limits: Within healthy vaccinees, only 1 of 255 vaccine-induced clones displayed cross-reactivity with common cold coronaviruses.

CDR1 is GTSNPN, CDR2 SVGIG, per germline (reference sequence). V dropped 0 bases and J dropped 7 bases, with 10 bases sitting between them. This CDR3 has 14 amino acids. A remark on this clone: Its antigen is as yet unknown.

The protocol was immunoSEQ multiplex PCR, while the TCRdb copy is restricted to in-frame clones and leaves out a portion. This sample has tens of thousands of clones, with around 86% found just once. Antigen-specific CD4+ T cells were expanded (with viral peptide pools) by the ViraFEST assay ahead of sequencing. Isolation of CD4+ T cells took place after about nine days of culture. For each well, over 1.5 million PBMC were cultured with about 9.4 IU/ml IL-2 and roughly 9.8 ug/ml peptides. This clonotype was sampled from a human donor who received a COVID-19 vaccine. The gene calls are TRBV30 and TRBJ1-6, with D uncertain. Sequences were derived from CD4+ T cells from PBMCs cultured with HCoV-229E spike peptides, sampled before COVID-19 vaccination. The CDR3 sequence: CAWSVPGLNSPLHF. The CDR3 DNA sequence: TGTGCCTGGAGTGTCCCCGGCCTAAATTCACCCCTCCACTTT. The whole variable domain, remainder taken from reference TRBV30 and TRBJ1-6, is SQTIHQWPATLVQPVGSPLSLECTVEGTSNPNLYWYRQAAGRGLQLLFYSVGIGQISSEVPQNLSASRPQDRQFILSSKKLLLSDSGFYLCAWSVPGLNSPLHFGNGTRLTVT.